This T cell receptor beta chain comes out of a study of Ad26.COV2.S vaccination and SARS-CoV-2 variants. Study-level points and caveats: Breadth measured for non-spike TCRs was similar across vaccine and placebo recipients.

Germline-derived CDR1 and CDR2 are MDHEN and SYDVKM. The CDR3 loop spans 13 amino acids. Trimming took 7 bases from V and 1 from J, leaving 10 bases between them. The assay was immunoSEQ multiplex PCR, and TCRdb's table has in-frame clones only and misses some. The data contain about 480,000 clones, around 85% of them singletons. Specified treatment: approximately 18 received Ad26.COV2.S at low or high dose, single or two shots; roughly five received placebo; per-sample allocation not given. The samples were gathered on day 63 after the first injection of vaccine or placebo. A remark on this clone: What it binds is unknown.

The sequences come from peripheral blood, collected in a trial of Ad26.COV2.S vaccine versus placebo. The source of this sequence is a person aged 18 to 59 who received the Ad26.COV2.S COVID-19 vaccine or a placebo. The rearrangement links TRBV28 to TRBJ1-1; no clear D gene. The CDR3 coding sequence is TGTGCCAGCACCAGACCGCCGAACACTGAAGCTTTCTTT. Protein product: CASTRPPNTEAFF.